The present T cell receptor beta chain was sequenced within a study of post-analysis software for immune sequencing data. For the study at large: The patients showed relapsing-remitting, secondary progressive and progressive-relapsing multiple sclerosis courses.

Unique molecular identifiers had been added to the TCR beta cDNA libraries. There were about 1 to 10 million T cells, and about half a million cDNA molecules came from them. Each CDR3 protein gets one entry after TCRdb re-called the PCR reads with MiXCR. Here the sample spans hundreds of thousands of distinct CDR3 sequences, 30% being singletons. Broader study findings: Multiple sclerosis was associated with a significant reduction in normalized Chao1 diversity relative to controls. Patients showed TRBV5-6, TRBV5-1 and TRBV20-1 among a few TRBV segments more frequent than in controls.

Regarding this clonotype: The antigen is unknown.

This CDR3 region has 14 residues. V lost 5 bases to trimming and J lost 5 bases; unmatched junction nucleotides: 8. Germline loops: CDR1 MGHDK, CDR2 SYGVNS. Sequencing was performed on blood. The gene calls are TRBV25-1 and TRBJ1-1; TRBD1 matches at 7 bases. This clonotype originated in a girl under 18 with multiple sclerosis. DNA for the CDR3: TGTGCCAGCAGTCACAGGGGTCGGCGGACTGAAGCTTTCTTT. Translating it yields CASSHRGRRTEAFF.